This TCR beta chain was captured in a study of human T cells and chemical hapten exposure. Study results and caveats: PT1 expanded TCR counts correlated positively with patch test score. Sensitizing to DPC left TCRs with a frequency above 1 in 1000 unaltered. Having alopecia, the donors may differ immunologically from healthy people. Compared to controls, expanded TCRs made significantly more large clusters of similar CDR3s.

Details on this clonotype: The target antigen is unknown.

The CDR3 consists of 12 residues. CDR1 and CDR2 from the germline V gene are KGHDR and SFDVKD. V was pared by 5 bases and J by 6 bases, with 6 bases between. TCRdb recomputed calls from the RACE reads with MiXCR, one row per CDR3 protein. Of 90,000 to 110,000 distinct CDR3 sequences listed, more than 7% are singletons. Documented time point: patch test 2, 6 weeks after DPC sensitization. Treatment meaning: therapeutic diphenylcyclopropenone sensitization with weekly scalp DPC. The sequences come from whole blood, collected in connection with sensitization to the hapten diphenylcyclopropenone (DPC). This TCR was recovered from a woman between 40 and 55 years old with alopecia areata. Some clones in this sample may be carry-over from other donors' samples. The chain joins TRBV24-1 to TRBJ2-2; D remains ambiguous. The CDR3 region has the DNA TGTGCCACCAGTGTCCGCGCCGGGGAGCTGTTTTTT. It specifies CATSVRAGELFF.